The sequence of this T cell receptor (beta chain) was determined in a study of T-cell reconstitution after alpha-beta-depleted transplantation in children. The CDR3 runs 15 residues. Trimming took 5 bases from V and 0 from J, leaving 13 bases between them. During its preparation, the TCRbeta library received unique molecular identifiers. A single record per CDR3 protein comes from TCRdb applying MiXCR to the PCR reads. The repertoire holds around 380,000 distinct CDR3 sequences, with about 11% as singletons. The receptor's source is a human donor who donated a stem cell graft to a child with acute myeloid leukemia. The V and J genes are TRBV12-3 or TRBV12-4 and TRBJ2-5; either TRBD1 or TRBD2 may supply D (6 bases each). This specimen was PBMCs from the stem cell graft donor, taken from the stem cell graft. CDR3 DNA: TGTGCCAGCAGTAGTATAGGGGGGTACCAAGAGACCCAGTACTTC. It yields the protein CASSSIGGYQETQYF.